The 9 T cell receptor beta chains below were found in one sample sequenced in a study of metastatic and nonmetastatic thyroid tumors. Ahead of thyroid surgery, no patient had received treatment of any kind. TCRdb re-clonotyped the PCR reads via MiXCR. The table has about 22,000 clones, approximately 35% seen once. The sequenced sample was blood. The receptors were gathered from a male donor with papillary thyroid cancer or a benign thyroid nodule (not recorded which). Some clones in this sample may be carry-over from other donors' samples.

This clone showed up many times. The V gene is TRBV6-5, the J gene TRBJ2-7; D is unresolved. This CDR3 spans 14 amino acids. CDR1 MNHEY and CDR2 SVGAGI come from the germline V gene. V was shortened by 0 bases and J by 5 bases, with 11 bases between the two germline ends. This CDR3 is CASSYSPGRDEQYF. The CDR3 nucleotides read TGTGCCAGCAGTTACTCTCCAGGCCGGGACGAGCAGTACTTC.

This clone has just a few counts. This rearrangement joins TRBV6-5 to TRBJ2-7; 12 bases map to TRBD2. This CDR3 contains 13 residues. Germline CDR1 MNHEY, CDR2 SVGAGI. V shed 4 bases and J 9 bases; nucleotides not matched to a gene: 4. CDR3 DNA: TGTGCCAGCAGTTCCGGGACTAGCGGGCTGCAGTACTTC. This gives the protein CASSSGTSGLQYF.

This clone was counted many times. V gene TRBV30 combines with J gene TRBJ2-6; 10 positions match TRBD1. Losses at the gene ends were 0 bases for V and 0 bases for J; bases not matched to a gene: 5. The CDR3 is 18 amino acids. Germline CDR1 and CDR2: GTSNPN and SVGIG (reference sequence). Here the CDR3 reads CAWSVHWTGGSGANVLTF. CDR3 in DNA: TGTGCCTGGAGTGTCCACTGGACAGGGGGCTCTGGGGCCAACGTCCTGACTTTC.

With respect to this clone: The junction shows a germline mismatch at one end, possibly a read error. This chain links TRBV5-1 with TRBJ1-2; D is unresolved. The CDR3 has 13 amino acids. Germline V CDR1 and CDR2: SGHRS, YFSETQ. CDR3 sequence: CASSLDSDYGYIF. In DNA, the CDR3 is TGCGCCAGCAGCTTGGACAGCGACTATGGCTACATCTTC.

This chain connects TRBV5-1 to TRBJ1-1; D remains ambiguous. Germline V CDR1 and CDR2: SGHRS, YFSETQ. The ends were cut back, 0 bases at V and 0 bases at J, with 3 bases in the middle. This CDR3 has 13 amino acids. In nucleotides, the CDR3 is TGCGCCAGCAGCTTGGCACTGAACACTGAAGCTTTCTTT. Protein: CASSLALNTEAFF.

The chain links TRBV12-3 or TRBV12-4 to TRBJ2-3; 10 nucleotides align to TRBD2. The CDR3 contains 15 residues. V shed 7 bases, J shed 0 bases, and the junction held 4 bases outside the gene matches. CDR3 protein: CASTEGLASTDTQYF. For the CDR3, the DNA is TGTGCCAGCACCGAGGGACTAGCGAGCACAGATACGCAGTATTTT.

The chain carries TRBV15 and TRBJ2-7; 9 nucleotides align to TRBD1. Trimming cost V 3 bases and J 2 bases; bases outside gene matches: 5. In germline, CDR1 is LNHNV, CDR2 YYDKDF (reference sequence). The CDR3 is 15 amino acids. The CDR3 region is CATSSPGQGTYEQYF. The CDR3 coding sequence is TGTGCCACCAGCAGCCCGGGACAGGGAACCTACGAGCAGTACTTC.

At least ten counts were recorded for this clone. The chain has TRBV7-6 and TRBJ2-2; the match to TRBD1 covers 7 bases. The junction had 2 bases not matched to a gene; V was cut back by 0 bases and J by 7 bases. CDR3 length: 14 amino acids. Germline V gene sequence: CDR1 SGHVS, CDR2 FNYEAQ. CDR3: CASSLARTGGELFF. CDR3 bases: TGTGCCAGCAGCTTAGCCCGGACAGGCGGGGAGCTGTTTTTT. The whole variable domain, remainder taken from reference TRBV7-6 and TRBJ2-2, is GAGVSQSPRYKVTKRGQDVALRCDPISGHVSLYWYRQALGQGPEFLTYFNYEAQQDKSGLPNDRFSAERPEGSISTLTIQRTEQRDSAMYRCASSLARTGGELFFGEGSRLTVL.

The chain employs TRBV6-1 and TRBJ1-5; 7 nucleotides line up with TRBD1. The CDR3 consists of 13 residues. V gave up 6 bases and J gave up 6 bases; unmatched junction bases: 5. Germline values: CDR1 MNHNS, CDR2 SASEGT. CDR3 nucleotides: TGTGCCAGCAGAGACAGGGAGGTTCAGCCCCAGCATTTT. Translation: CASRDREVQPQHF.